This is a list of T cell receptor beta chains from one sample in a study of T cell changes during pregnancy in multiple sclerosis. Some clones are missing from TCRdb's copy, which holds only in-frame ones; the method was immunoSEQ multiplex PCR. The sample records about 120,000 clones, about 93% being singletons. This material consisted of peripheral blood, taken before pregnancy. The source is a female donor with multiple sclerosis, enrolled in a pregnancy study. The CDR3 runs from the conserved cysteine through the conserved F or W. Each record gives: clone size, V gene, CDR3 length, J gene, D gene, CDR3 DNA, CDR3 protein. A D gene is named only where the DNA matches it firmly. Where a row states a size, it is once, few, many or the class of an expanded clone; other rows omit it.

>few|TRBV29-1|11|TRBJ1-1|.
TGCAGCGTCGGAGTGAACACTGAAGCTTTCTTT
CSVGVNTEAFF
>.|TRBV28|14|TRBJ1-1|.
TGTGCCAGCAACCCAGGTCAGTTTGGCACTGAAGCTTTCTTT
CASNPGQFGTEAFF
>once|TRBV6-1|18|TRBJ1-5|.
TGTGCCAGCAGTGAAAGGAGAGGTTGGGGCAGTGGGAATCAGCCCCAGCATTTT
CASSERRGWGSGNQPQHF
>once|TRBV15|15|TRBJ2-3|.
TGTGCCACCAGCAGGGCTAGGCTACGCACAGATACGCAGTATTTT
CATSRARLRTDTQYF
>.|TRBV28|14|TRBJ1-2|.
TGTGCCAGCAGGGCGACAGACCTTAGGTATGGCTACACCTTC
CASRATDLRYGYTF
>.|TRBV5-5|14|TRBJ1-1|.
TGTGCCAGCAGCTTGGAGCGTTTGAACACTGAAGCTTTCTTT
CASSLERLNTEAFF
>.|TRBV25-1|16|TRBJ1-2|TRBD1
TGTGCCAGCAGAGGGGAGGGACAGGGGGCGGACTATGGCTACACCTTC
CASRGEGQGADYGYTF
>.|TRBV5-1|16|TRBJ2-1|TRBD1
TGCGCCAGCAGCAGTTACTCCGGGACAGGGGATTCTGAGCAGTTCTTC
CASSSYSGTGDSEQFF
>.|TRBV4-1|17|TRBJ2-1|TRBD2
TGCGCCAGCAGCCGAGAAAACGCCGGGACTAGGTTAAATGAGCAGTTCTTC
CASSRENAGTRLNEQFF
>.|TRBV7-2|15|TRBJ2-1|.
TGTGCCAGCAGCCGTCGCCTCTTAGGGGATGATGAGCAGTTCTTC
CASSRRLLGDDEQFF
>once|TRBV6-1|14|TRBJ1-4|.
TGTGCCAGCAGTACCCGGGTAGAAGGTGAAAAACTGTTTTTT
CASSTRVEGEKLFF
>.|TRBV5-1|15|TRBJ2-7|TRBD1
TGCGCCAGCAGCTTTTCAGGACAGGGCACGGGCGAGCAGTACTTC
CASSFSGQGTGEQYF
>.|TRBV15|18|TRBJ1-3|TRBD1
TGTGCCACCAGCAGAGATCACGGGACAGGGGGCCCTGGAAACACCATATATTTT
CATSRDHGTGGPGNTIYF
>.|TRBV29-1|14|TRBJ1-1|TRBD1
TGCAGCGTTTATAGACAGGGAGAGGGGGCTGAAGCTTTCTTT
CSVYRQGEGAEAFF
>.|TRBV19|15|TRBJ1-1|TRBD1
TGTGCCAGTAGTACCGGACAGGGTTGGGACACTGAAGCTTTCTTT
CASSTGQGWDTEAFF
>.|TRBV29-1|18|TRBJ2-7|TRBD2
TGCAGCGTCTTTCAACTAGCGGGAGGGCCTAAACTTGGCTACGAGCAGTACTTC
CSVFQLAGGPKLGYEQYF
>.|TRBV18|15|TRBJ1-5|TRBD1
TGTGCCAGCTCACCAGTAGGCACAGGGGACCAGCCCCAGCATTTT
CASSPVGTGDQPQHF
>.|TRBV6-5|16|TRBJ2-7|TRBD1
TGTACCAGCAGTTCCCCCGGGACAGGGGCATCCTACGAGCAGTACTTC
CTSSSPGTGASYEQYF
>.|TRBV5-1|16|TRBJ2-7|.
TGCGCCAGCAGCTTGGTCCCCGGGATGACTTCCTACGAGCAGTACTTC
CASSLVPGMTSYEQYF
>.|TRBV9|16|TRBJ2-1|TRBD1
TGTGCCAGCAGCGCCCCAGGGGGCGCTCCCTACAATGAGCAGTTCTTC
CASSAPGGAPYNEQFF
>.|TRBV19|16|TRBJ1-5|.
TGTGCCAGTAGTACGGGTGGCCGGCGCGGTGATCAGCCCCAGCATTTT
CASSTGGRRGDQPQHF
>.|TRBV2|15|TRBJ2-7|TRBD2
TGTGCCAGCAGTCCTCTAGCGGGGCTCCCGTCCGAGCAGTACTTC
CASSPLAGLPSEQYF
>.|TRBV5-4|16|TRBJ1-6|.
TGTGCCAGCAGCTCTAACCCGGGACATTCCGGTTCACCCCTCCACTTT
CASSSNPGHSGSPLHF
>.|TRBV4-1|15|TRBJ1-1|TRBD1
TGCGCCAGCAGCGACCCCGGGACAGCGAGCACTGAAGCTTTCTTT
CASSDPGTASTEAFF
>.|TRBV7-2|15|TRBJ2-1|.
TGTGCCAGCAGCTCCCTGCTCACTAGCAGCAATGAGCAGTTCTTC
CASSSLLTSSNEQFF
>.|TRBV28|16|TRBJ2-1|.
TGTGCCAGCAGTACCTGGGGGGGTGCCAGGGGAAATGAGCAGTTCTTC
CASSTWGGARGNEQFF
>.|TRBV6-5|12|TRBJ1-2|TRBD1
TGTGCCAGCAGACAGGGGGCAGGAGGCTACACCTTC
CASRQGAGGYTF
>.|TRBV10-3|13|TRBJ1-1|.
TGTGCCAACAGAGAGGGCCGGGACACTGAAGCTTTCTTT
CANREGRDTEAFF
>.|TRBV7-9|13|TRBJ2-1|.
TGTGCCAGCAGCACAGGACAGTACAATGAGCAGTTCTTC
CASSTGQYNEQFF
>.|TRBV25-1|16|TRBJ2-3|TRBD2
TGTGCCAGCAGTGAATATTCCGGGACTAGGGTAGATACGCAGTATTTT
CASSEYSGTRVDTQYF
>once|TRBV19|16|TRBJ1-2|.
TGTGCCAGTAGTGGGCGCCGGGAGGGGAATAACTATGGCTACACCTTC
CASSGRREGNNYGYTF
>.|TRBV28|15|TRBJ1-4|.
TGTGCCAGCAGTGCAACCGGGAAAAGGGATGAAAAACTGTTTTTT
CASSATGKRDEKLFF
>.|TRBV10-3|13|TRBJ2-5|.
TGTGCCATCCAATCAGGACAGCAAGAGACCCAGTACTTC
CAIQSGQQETQYF
>once|TRBV28|15|TRBJ1-1|TRBD1
TGTGCCAGCAGTTTTCCCGGACAGGCTAACCCTGAAGCTTTCTTT
CASSFPGQANPEAFF
>few|TRBV9|16|TRBJ2-2|TRBD1
TGTGCCAGCAGCGTAGTAGGGACAGGGTACACCGGGGAGCTGTTTTTT
CASSVVGTGYTGELFF
>.|TRBV28|13|TRBJ2-1|TRBD1
TGTGCCAGCAGTACAGGGGTTTTGGGAGAGCAGTTCTTC
CASSTGVLGEQFF
>.|TRBV28|17|TRBJ2-3|.
TGTGCCAGCAGCACCCGTCGGAGGGAGAGGGGCACAGATACGCAGTATTTT
CASSTRRRERGTDTQYF
>.|TRBV5-4|14|TRBJ1-4|TRBD1
TGTGCCAGCAGCCCGGACAGGGTAGGCGAAAAACTGTTTTTT
CASSPDRVGEKLFF
>.|TRBV7-9|16|TRBJ2-7|.
TGTGCCAGCAGCTTGGGCCCACCCAGGACTGGGTACGAGCAGTACTTC
CASSLGPPRTGYEQYF
>.|TRBV7-2|13|TRBJ2-2|.
TGTGCCAGCAGCTTAGATTATTCCGGGGAGCTGTTTTTT
CASSLDYSGELFF
>.|TRBV14|18|TRBJ2-6|TRBD1
TGTGCCAGCAGCCCCCGGCGAGGACAGGGATCCCACCGAAACGTCCTGACTTTC
CASSPRRGQGSHRNVLTF
>.|TRBV5-1|14|TRBJ2-1|TRBD2
TGCGCCAGTAAAGGCGGGGGGGCTAAGGATGAGCAGTTCTTC
CASKGGGAKDEQFF
>.|TRBV15|16|TRBJ2-2|TRBD1
TGTGCCACCAGCAGAGTCCGGGACAGAGCTACCGGGGAGCTGTTTTTT
CATSRVRDRATGELFF
>.|TRBV2|15|TRBJ2-7|TRBD2
TGTGCCAGCAGACCCTTAGCGGGAGCGGCCTACGAGCAGTACTTC
CASRPLAGAAYEQYF
>.|TRBV9|16|TRBJ1-3|.
TGTGCCAGCAGCGCTTATCGGGGGGCAGAAGGAAACACCATATATTTT
CASSAYRGAEGNTIYF
>.|TRBV7-8|16|TRBJ1-1|TRBD1
TGTGCCAGCAGCTTAGGGGCAGGGGGTTGGGACACTGAAGCTTTCTTT
CASSLGAGGWDTEAFF